The 27 T cell receptor beta chains given below trace back to one sample, sequenced in a study of CD4 and CD8 cells across lung adenocarcinoma regions. One entry per CDR3 protein results from TCRdb running MiXCR on the PCR reads. The sample holds around 16,000 distinct CDR3 sequences; roughly three fifths are singletons and the top ten take approximately 30%. Sequencing input: CD8+ T cells from the center of a lung tumor. The source of these receptors is a female donor with lung adenocarcinoma. The CD4 and CD8 labels of this study may be unreliable.

Comment on this clonotype: Compared with germline, one end of the junction differs, possibly owing to a read error. This chain links TRBV27 with TRBJ2-3, with D possibly TRBD2 on 6 matching bases. Germline CDR1 reads MNHEY; CDR2 reads SMNVEV (reference sequence). This CDR3 has 15 residues. The CDR3: CASRQRVGLTDMQYF. CDR3 sequence (DNA): TGTGCCAGCAGGCAGCGGGTAGGACTCACAGATATGCAGTATTTT.

This clonotype was observed once. The J gene is TRBJ1-6, the V gene TRBV7-2; maybe TRBD1 (6 bases). This CDR3 has 15 amino acids. Trimming pared 1 base from V and 5 bases from J, leaving 9 bases between. The germline CDR1 and CDR2 sequences are SGHTA and FQGNSA. The CDR3 DNA follows: TGTGCCAGCAGCTTAGGAGCAGGGGATAATTCACCCCTCCACTTT. Translation gives CASSLGAGDNSPLHF. Together with reference TRBV7-2 and TRBJ1-6, the CDR3 gives the full variable domain: GAGVSQSPSNKVTEKGKDVELRCDPISGHTALYWYRQSLGQGLEFLIYFQGNSAPDKSGLPSDRFSAERTGGSVSTLTIQRTQQEDSAVYLCASSLGAGDNSPLHFGNGTRLTVT.

This clonotype was seen at least ten times. The CDR3 bases are TGTGCCAGCAGCCAAGGGACAGAGGACGGCACAGATACGCAGTATTTT. Encoded protein: CASSQGTEDGTDTQYF. The chain uses TRBV3-1 and TRBJ2-3; D might be TRBD1 (6 bases). Trimming stripped 1 base from V and 1 base from J, with 12 bases between. The CDR3 totals 16 residues. Germline V gives CDR1 LGHDT, CDR2 YNNKEL (reference sequence).

The rearrangement links TRBV4-1 to TRBJ2-7; maybe TRBD1 (6 bases). The CDR3 loop spans 13 amino acids. Per germline, CDR1 MGHRA and CDR2 YSYEKL. The germline V and J ends were trimmed by 4 bases and 6 bases, with 13 bases remaining between them. The CDR3 sequence is CASSPSNRAEQYF. The DNA for the CDR3 is TGCGCCAGCAGCCCATCAAACAGGGCCGAGCAGTACTTC.

Details on this clonotype: A read error may produce the germline difference seen at one junction end. The rearrangement uses TRBV10-3 and TRBJ2-5; D is perhaps TRBD1 (5 bases). There are 11 residues in the CDR3. CDR1 ENHRY and CDR2 SYGVKD come from the germline V gene. CDR3 sequence (DNA): TGTGGGGGCCCCGCCCTAGAGACCCAGTACTTT. This sequence encodes CGGPALETQYF.

This clonotype is judged medium-sized. The V call is TRBV6-1, the J call TRBJ1-2; TRBD1 agrees at 8 bases. CDR3 length equals 17 residues. Germline values: CDR1 MNHNS, CDR2 SASEGT. Trimming cost V 2 bases and J 4 bases; bases outside gene matches: 12. The CDR3 bases are TGTGCCAGCAGTGAAAGGGCAGGGGGCGCGAGTTTCTATGGCTACACCTTC. Translated, it gives CASSERAGGASFYGYTF.

The sample holds a few counts of this clonotype. The chain is built from TRBV12-3 or TRBV12-4 and TRBJ2-3; unclear D gene. V lost 1 base, J lost 6 bases, and 8 bases lay in between. The CDR3 length is 13 residues. As DNA, the CDR3 is TGTGCCAGCAGTTTAGGCACCGAGGATACGCAGTATTTT. Translated, it gives CASSLGTEDTQYF.

The chain employs TRBV7-2 and TRBJ2-5; D perhaps matches TRBD1 (5 bases). Germline V gene sequence: CDR1 SGHTA, CDR2 FQGNSA. Trimming removed 2 bases at V and 4 bases at J, with 17 bases between. The CDR3 is made up of 16 amino acids. The CDR3 nucleotides are TGTGCCAGCAGCTTATCTGCCAGGGTAGAAGGAGAGACCCAGTACTTC. This sequence encodes CASSLSARVEGETQYF.

This sequence joins TRBV5-1 and TRBJ2-2; 9 nucleotides line up with TRBD1. The V gene end was trimmed by 1 base and the J gene end by 2 bases; junction bases not matched to a gene: 3. The CDR3 has 16 residues. The germline V gene encodes CDR1 SGHRS and CDR2 YFSETQ. As DNA, the CDR3 is TGCGCCAGCAGCTTGTTACAGGGGGCCAACACCGGGGAGCTGTTTTTT. Translated, it gives CASSLLQGANTGELFF.

The V and J genes are TRBV9 and TRBJ2-2, with 7 bases lining up with TRBD1. Losses at the gene ends were 0 bases for V and 0 bases for J; bases not matched to a gene: 2. The CDR3 is made up of 16 amino acids. Germline values: CDR1 SGDLS, CDR2 YYNGEE. CDR3 region: CASSVVGTANTGELFF. Written as DNA, the CDR3 is TGTGCCAGCAGCGTAGTGGGGACAGCGAACACCGGGGAGCTGTTTTTT.

This clonotype has a handful of counts. This chain's CDR3 is CAIRSGSNSYNEQFF. The CDR3 nucleotides are TGTGCCATCAGATCGGGGTCAAATTCCTACAATGAGCAGTTCTTC. V gene TRBV10-3 combines with J gene TRBJ2-1; D is possibly TRBD2 (5 bases). This CDR3 spans 15 amino acids. Trimming removed 6 bases from V and 1 base from J, with 13 bases in between. The germline V gene encodes CDR1 ENHRY and CDR2 SYGVKD.

This clonotype was recorded once. A read error may produce the germline difference seen at one junction end. The V and J genes are TRBV6-5 and TRBJ2-3; D possibly corresponds to TRBD2 (6 bases). This CDR3 comprises 16 residues. Germline assignment: CDR1 MNHEY and CDR2 SVGAGI. CDR3 sequence reads: CASRPSGRRATDTQYF. CDR3 nucleotides: TGTGCCAGCAGGCCGAGCGGGCGCCGTGCCACAGATACGCAGTATTTC.

This clonotype was detected many times. This rearrangement joins TRBV9 to TRBJ1-6; tentatively, D is TRBD1 (5 bases). This CDR3 is 15 amino acids long. V was cut by 4 bases and J by 10 bases, with 18 bases left in between. Germline V CDR1 and CDR2: SGDLS, YYNGEE. The CDR3 nucleotides are TGTGCCAGCAGCTCACAGGTTTTGGGCCGATCACCCCTCCACTTT. Protein product: CASSSQVLGRSPLHF.

The sample holds many counts of this clonotype. The genes are TRBV10-3 and TRBJ2-3; D possibly corresponds to TRBD2 (6 bases). V was clipped by 1 base and J by 2 bases, with 10 bases between them. The germline V gene has CDR1 ENHRY and CDR2 SYGVKD. The CDR3 loop spans 15 amino acids. The CDR3 nucleotides read TGTGCCATCAGTGAGTTTAGCGGCTTCACAGATACGCAGTATTTT. This codes for CAISEFSGFTDTQYF.

There are a few counts of this clonotype. V is TRBV6-1 and J is TRBJ2-5, with 11 bases that match TRBD2. The CDR3 runs 15 residues. From germline, CDR1 is MNHNS and CDR2 SASEGT. J lost 11 bases, V lost 6 bases, and 14 bases had no gene match. CDR3 nucleotides: TGTGCCAGCAGGAACGAGCTAGCGGGAGGCCCCCAGCAGTACTTC. This translates into CASRNELAGGPQQYF.

The chain combines TRBV10-1 with TRBJ2-3; 11 positions match TRBD2. V gave up 3 bases and J gave up 3 bases; unmatched junction bases: 2. The CDR3 totals 15 residues. Germline V lookup: CDR1 WNHNN, CDR2 SYGVQD (reference sequence). CDR3 bases: TGCGCCAGCAGTGATACTAGCGGGGGTACAGATACGCAGTATTTT. Encoded protein: CASSDTSGGTDTQYF.

This clonotype was detected only a few times. The J gene is TRBJ2-1, the V gene TRBV10-1, with 10 bases fitting TRBD2. Per the germline V gene, CDR1 is WNHNN and CDR2 is SYGVQD (reference sequence). V lost 6 bases to trimming and J lost 1 base; unmatched junction nucleotides: 0. This CDR3 has 14 residues. DNA for the CDR3: TGCGCCAGCAGACTAGCGGGATCCTACAATGAGCAGTTCTTC. It yields the protein CASRLAGSYNEQFF.

By its share, this clonotype is medium-sized. The chain has TRBV6-1 and TRBJ2-5; 9 bases line up with TRBD2. V trimming: 4 bases; J trimming: 5 bases; junction bases outside the gene matches: 8. The CDR3 runs to 15 residues. Germline V gene data show CDR1 as MNHNS and CDR2 as SASEGT. The CDR3 region is CASSGRGGRGETQYF. The CDR3 nucleotides read TGTGCCAGCAGTGGGCGGGGGGGGAGGGGGGAGACCCAGTACTTC.

This clonotype turned up a few times. This rearrangement joins TRBV6-1 to TRBJ2-3, with D maybe TRBD1 (6 bases). Germline CDR1 is MNHNS and CDR2 is SASEGT. This CDR3 region has 14 residues. The CDR3 reads CAGSGGRGEDTQYF. The CDR3 DNA reads as TGTGCGGGCAGTGGGGGCCGTGGCGAAGATACGCAGTATTTT.

A remark on this clonotype: A read error may account for a junction end that differs from germline. V gene TRBV6-1 combines with J gene TRBJ2-3; D possibly uses TRBD1 or TRBD2 (6 bases each). Germline V gene lookup returns CDR1 MNHNS and CDR2 SASEGT. The length of the CDR3 is 15 residues. The CDR3 sequence: CASSRGMGAQNTQYF. In nucleotides, the CDR3 is TGTGCCAGCAGTCGGGGGATGGGGGCGCAAAATACGCAGTATTTC.

This clonotype turned up a few times. The chain joins TRBV27 to TRBJ2-1, with 10 bases fitting TRBD2. The length of the CDR3 is 14 residues. The germline V gene encodes CDR1 MNHEY and CDR2 SMNVEV (reference sequence). The J segment lost 4 bases and the V segment lost 7 bases, leaving 4 bases of the junction unmatched. This CDR3 reads CASTPSGRYNEQFF. Written as DNA, the CDR3 is TGTGCCAGCACGCCTAGCGGGAGATACAATGAGCAGTTCTTC.

By share of the sample, this clonotype is medium-sized (0.01 to 0.1%). The J gene is TRBJ1-6, the V gene TRBV6-5; D is uncertain. V lost 7 bases to trimming and J lost 10 bases, with 23 bases between them. There are 16 residues in the CDR3. Germline assignment: CDR1 MNHEY and CDR2 SVGAGI. The CDR3 DNA is TGTGCCAGCAAGTTCGGGTTAATAGATAATCTGTCACCCCTCCACTTT. Its protein is CASKFGLIDNLSPLHF.

The V and J genes are TRBV6-5 and TRBJ2-5; tentative D call: TRBD1 (6 bases). Trimming pared 4 bases from V and 11 bases from J, leaving 14 bases between. The CDR3 is 12 amino acids. The germline V gene has CDR1 MNHEY and CDR2 SVGAGI. The CDR3 here is CASSLTGGEQYF. The CDR3 DNA reads as TGTGCCAGCAGTTTGACAGGTGGTGAGCAGTACTTC.

The rearrangement links TRBV7-8 to TRBJ2-6; D gene unclear. Germline CDR1 is SGHVS and CDR2 is FQNEAQ. The length of the CDR3 is 18 residues. The V end lost 3 bases, the J end lost 0 bases, and 15 bases lay between the germline ends. The CDR3 sequence is CASSLVGLDFSGANVLTF. The CDR3 DNA sequence: TGTGCCAGCAGCTTGGTTGGTCTTGACTTCTCTGGGGCCAACGTCCTGACTTTC.

This clonotype was picked up many times. The rearrangement joins TRBV6-1 to TRBJ2-2; 7 positions match TRBD2. This CDR3 has 15 amino acids. The ends lost 7 bases at V and 4 bases at J; junction bases unmatched: 9. The germline V gene encodes CDR1 MNHNS and CDR2 SASEGT. The CDR3 reads CASTYRGVGTGELFF. CDR3 in DNA: TGTGCCAGCACCTACCGGGGGGTTGGCACCGGGGAGCTGTTTTTT.

This chain links TRBV7-6 with TRBJ2-3, with D unresolved. Germline lookup yields CDR1 SGHVS and CDR2 FNYEAQ. Trimming took off 1 base at V and 1 base at J, with 9 bases between the two ends. There are 15 residues in the CDR3. The CDR3 sequence: CASSLDILRTDTQYF. In nucleotides, the CDR3 is TGTGCCAGCAGCTTAGATATCCTCCGCACAGATACGCAGTATTTT.

The CDR3 DNA follows: TGTGCCAGCAGCTTAGTAGGTGATACGCAGTATTTT. This sequence encodes CASSLVGDTQYF. This chain uses TRBV7-6 with TRBJ2-3; no reliable D call. V lost 1 base to trimming and J lost 6 bases, with 5 bases between them. This CDR3 is built from 12 residues. Per the germline V gene, CDR1 is SGHVS and CDR2 is FNYEAQ.